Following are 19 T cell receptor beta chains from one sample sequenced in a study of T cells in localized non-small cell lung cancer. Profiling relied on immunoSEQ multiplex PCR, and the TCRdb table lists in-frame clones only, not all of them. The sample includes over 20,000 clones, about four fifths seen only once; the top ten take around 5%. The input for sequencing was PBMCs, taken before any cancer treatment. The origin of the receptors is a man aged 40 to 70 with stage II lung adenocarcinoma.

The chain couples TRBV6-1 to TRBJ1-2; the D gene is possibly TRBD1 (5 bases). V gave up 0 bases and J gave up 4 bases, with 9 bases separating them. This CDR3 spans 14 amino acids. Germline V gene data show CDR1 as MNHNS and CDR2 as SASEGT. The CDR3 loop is CASSEAAGSYGYTF. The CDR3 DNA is TGTGCCAGCAGTGAAGCTGCAGGGTCCTATGGCTACACCTTC.

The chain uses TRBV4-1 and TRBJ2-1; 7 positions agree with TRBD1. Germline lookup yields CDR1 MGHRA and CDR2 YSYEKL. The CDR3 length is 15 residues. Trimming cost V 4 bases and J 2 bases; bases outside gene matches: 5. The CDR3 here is CASSPGQEAYNEQFF. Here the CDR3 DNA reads TGCGCCAGCAGCCCCGGACAGGAAGCCTACAATGAGCAGTTCTTC.

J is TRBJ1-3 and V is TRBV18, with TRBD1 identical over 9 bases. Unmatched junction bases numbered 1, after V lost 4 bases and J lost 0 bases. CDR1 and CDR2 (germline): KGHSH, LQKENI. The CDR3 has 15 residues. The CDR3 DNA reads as TGTGCCAGCTCACTGGGACAGGGCTCTGGAAACACCATATATTTT. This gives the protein CASSLGQGSGNTIYF.

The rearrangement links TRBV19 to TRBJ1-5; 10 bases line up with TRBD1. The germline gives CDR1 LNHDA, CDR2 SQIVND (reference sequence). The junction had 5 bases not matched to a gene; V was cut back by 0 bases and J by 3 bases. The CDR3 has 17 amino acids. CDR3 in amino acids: CASSIDLGTGDNQPQHF. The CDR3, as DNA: TGTGCCAGTAGTATAGATCTTGGGACAGGGGACAATCAGCCCCAGCATTTT.

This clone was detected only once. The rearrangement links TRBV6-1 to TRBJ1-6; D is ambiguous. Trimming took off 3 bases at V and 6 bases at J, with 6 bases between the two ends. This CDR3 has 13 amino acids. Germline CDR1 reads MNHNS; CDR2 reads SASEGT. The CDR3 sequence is CASSDRINSPLHF. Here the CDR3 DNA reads TGTGCCAGCAGTGACAGGATTAATTCACCCCTCCACTTT.

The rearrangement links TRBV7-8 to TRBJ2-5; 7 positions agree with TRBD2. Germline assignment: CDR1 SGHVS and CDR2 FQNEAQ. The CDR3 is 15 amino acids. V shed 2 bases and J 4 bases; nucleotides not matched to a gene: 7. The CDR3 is CASSLLRERGETQYF. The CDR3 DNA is TGTGCCAGCAGCTTATTGCGGGAGAGGGGAGAGACCCAGTACTTC.

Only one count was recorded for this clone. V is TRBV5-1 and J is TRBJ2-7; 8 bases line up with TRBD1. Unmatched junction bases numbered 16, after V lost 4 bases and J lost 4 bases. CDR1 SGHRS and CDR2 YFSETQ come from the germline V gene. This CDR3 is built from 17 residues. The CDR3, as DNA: TGCGCCAGCAGCCTCCAAACTACCGGGACAGGCGCTTACGAGCAGTACTTC. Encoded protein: CASSLQTTGTGAYEQYF.

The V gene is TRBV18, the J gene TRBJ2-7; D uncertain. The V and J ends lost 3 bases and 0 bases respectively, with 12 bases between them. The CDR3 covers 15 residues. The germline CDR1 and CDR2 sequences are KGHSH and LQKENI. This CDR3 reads CASSPGRLSSYEQYF. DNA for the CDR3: TGTGCCAGCTCACCTGGACGGTTGAGCTCCTACGAGCAGTACTTC.

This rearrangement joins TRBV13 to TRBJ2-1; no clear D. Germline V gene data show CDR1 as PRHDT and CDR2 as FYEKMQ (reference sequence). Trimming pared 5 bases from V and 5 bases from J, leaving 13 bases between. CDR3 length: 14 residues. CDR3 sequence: CASSPSSKHNEQFF. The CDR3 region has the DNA TGTGCCAGCAGCCCGAGCTCGAAACACAATGAGCAGTTCTTC. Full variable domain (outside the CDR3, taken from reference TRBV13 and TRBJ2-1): AAGVIQSPRHLIKEKRETATLKCYPIPRHDTVYWYQQGPGQDPQFLISFYEKMQSDKGSIPDRFSAQQFSDYHSELNMSSLELGDSALYFCASSPSSKHNEQFFGPGTRLTVL.

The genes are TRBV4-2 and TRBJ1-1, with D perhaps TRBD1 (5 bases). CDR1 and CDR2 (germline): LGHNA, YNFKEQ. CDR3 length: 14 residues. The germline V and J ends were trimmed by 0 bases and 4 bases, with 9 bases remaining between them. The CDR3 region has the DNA TGTGCCAGCAGCCAAGAGGGGGTAAGCACTGAAGCTTTCTTT. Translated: CASSQEGVSTEAFF.

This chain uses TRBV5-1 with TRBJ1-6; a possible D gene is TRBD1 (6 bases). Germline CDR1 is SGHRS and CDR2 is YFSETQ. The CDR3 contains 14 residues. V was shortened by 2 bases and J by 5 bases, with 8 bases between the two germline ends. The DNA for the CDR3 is TGCGCCAGCAGCTTATCAGGGGATAATTCACCCCTCCACTTT. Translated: CASSLSGDNSPLHF.

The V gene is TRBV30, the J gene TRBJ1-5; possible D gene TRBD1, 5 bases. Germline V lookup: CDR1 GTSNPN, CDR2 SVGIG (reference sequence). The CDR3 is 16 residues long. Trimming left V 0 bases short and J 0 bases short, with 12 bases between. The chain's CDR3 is CAWSVPGLYSNQPQHF. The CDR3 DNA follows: TGTGCCTGGAGTGTGCCAGGGCTATATAGCAATCAGCCCCAGCATTTT.

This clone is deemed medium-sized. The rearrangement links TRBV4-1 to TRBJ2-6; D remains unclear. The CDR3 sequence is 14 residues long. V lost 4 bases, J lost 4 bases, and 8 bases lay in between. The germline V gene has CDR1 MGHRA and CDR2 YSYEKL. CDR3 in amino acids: CASSPLGGANVLTF. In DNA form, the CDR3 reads TGCGCCAGCAGCCCCCTGGGGGGGGCCAACGTCCTGACTTTC.

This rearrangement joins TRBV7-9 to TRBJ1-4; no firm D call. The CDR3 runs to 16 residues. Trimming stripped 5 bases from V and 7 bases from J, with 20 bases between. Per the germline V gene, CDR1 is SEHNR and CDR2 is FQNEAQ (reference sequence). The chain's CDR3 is CASSHGSLNSFEKLFF. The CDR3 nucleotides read TGTGCCAGCAGCCACGGGTCACTGAACAGTTTTGAAAAACTGTTTTTT.

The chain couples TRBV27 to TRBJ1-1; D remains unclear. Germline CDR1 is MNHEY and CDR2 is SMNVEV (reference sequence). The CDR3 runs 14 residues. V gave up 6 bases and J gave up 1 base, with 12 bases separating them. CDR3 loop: CASSHGLQNTEAFF. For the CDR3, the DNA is TGTGCCAGCAGCCACGGACTGCAGAACACTGAAGCTTTCTTT.

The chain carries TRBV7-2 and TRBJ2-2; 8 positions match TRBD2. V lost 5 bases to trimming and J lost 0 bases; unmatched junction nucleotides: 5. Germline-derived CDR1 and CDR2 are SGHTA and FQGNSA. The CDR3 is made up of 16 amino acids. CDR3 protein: CASSRQAGANTGELFF. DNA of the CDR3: TGTGCCAGCAGCCGCCAAGCGGGGGCGAACACCGGGGAGCTGTTTTTT.

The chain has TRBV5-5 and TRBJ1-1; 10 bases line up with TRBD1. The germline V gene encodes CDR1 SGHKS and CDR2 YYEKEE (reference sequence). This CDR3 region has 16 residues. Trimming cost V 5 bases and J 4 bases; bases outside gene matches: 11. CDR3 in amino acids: CASRPIPGDRGTEAFF. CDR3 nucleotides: TGTGCCAGCAGACCAATCCCTGGGGACAGGGGCACTGAAGCTTTCTTT.

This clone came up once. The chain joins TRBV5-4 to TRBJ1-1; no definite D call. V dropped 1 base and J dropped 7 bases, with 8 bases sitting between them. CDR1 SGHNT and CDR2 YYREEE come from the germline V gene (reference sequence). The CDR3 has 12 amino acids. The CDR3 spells CASSLNYVEAFF. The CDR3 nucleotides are TGTGCCAGCAGCTTGAATTACGTTGAAGCTTTCTTT.

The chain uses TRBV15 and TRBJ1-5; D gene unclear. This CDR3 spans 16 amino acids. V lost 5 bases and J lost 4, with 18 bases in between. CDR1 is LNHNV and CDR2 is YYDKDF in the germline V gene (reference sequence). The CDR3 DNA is TGTGCCACCAGCGGCATGGCGCTCGCCCCTAATCAGCCCCAGCATTTT. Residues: CATSGMALAPNQPQHF.